The rows below give T cell receptor beta chains drawn from one sample of a study of cytomegalovirus exposure and HLA in healthy donors. The table came from immunoSEQ multiplex PCR; TCRdb's copy has only in-frame clones and leaves some out. The repertoire table contains fewer than 85,000 clones. Sequenced sample: PBMCs. All receptors derive from a man aged 25-40 years in good health and CMV-seronegative. Each CDR3 is given with its conserved first and last residue. Fields, in order: V gene, J gene, CDR3 protein.

V: TRBV6-1; J: TRBJ2-7; CDR3: CAILWPPSGQYF
V: TRBV7-7; J: TRBJ1-4; CDR3: CASSLSGQGPEKLFF
V: TRBV7-2; J: TRBJ2-1; CDR3: CASSLRLGAEDNEQFF
V: TRBV5-1; J: TRBJ2-7; CDR3: CASSGRDSPQSYEQYF
V: TRBV2; J: TRBJ2-1; CDR3: CASTIAGGPVNEQFF
V: TRBV6-1; J: TRBJ1-5; CDR3: CASRDTGIGQPQHF
V: TRBV6-1; J: TRBJ2-5; CDR3: CASSEGQGQEPQYF
V: TRBV7-8; J: TRBJ1-5; CDR3: CASSFYSSNQPQHF
V: TRBV18; J: TRBJ2-7; CDR3: CASSPRVSVLNEQYF
V: TRBV4-2; J: TRBJ2-5; CDR3: CASSQFAGGAETQYF
V: TRBV5-6; J: TRBJ2-7; CDR3: CASSLLDYEQYF
V: TRBV5-5; J: TRBJ2-7; CDR3: CASSLGTGGYEQYF
V: TRBV6-5; J: TRBJ2-7; CDR3: CASSYSQIGGSYEQYF
V: TRBV4-2; J: TRBJ2-7; CDR3: CASSQQAAGGLYEQYF
V: TRBV6-5; J: TRBJ1-3; CDR3: CASSYSIGTGNTIYF
V: TRBV5-1; J: TRBJ1-1; CDR3: CASSLQGAQGEAFF
V: TRBV6-5; J: TRBJ2-2; CDR3: CASTQPGLDTGELFF
V: TRBV18; J: TRBJ2-7; CDR3: CASSPRDRGYEQYF
V: TRBV9; J: TRBJ2-1; CDR3: CASSVGGTSGGYNEQFF
V: TRBV7-8; J: TRBJ2-7; CDR3: CASSTEGYEQYF
V: TRBV16; J: TRBJ1-6; CDR3: CASSHGGRNSPLHF
V: TRBV7-8; J: TRBJ2-7; CDR3: CASSLPQRGPPRTEQYF
V: TRBV9; J: TRBJ2-7; CDR3: CASSARVFSYEQYF
V: TRBV28; J: TRBJ1-1; CDR3: CASSLPGTGITEAFF
V: TRBV6-1; J: TRBJ1-5; CDR3: CASSVRGRVDNQPQHF
V: TRBV6-1; J: TRBJ1-4; CDR3: CASSGPGTGLFF
V: TRBV9; J: TRBJ2-7; CDR3: CASSGGQLRYEQYF
V: TRBV9; J: TRBJ2-3; CDR3: CASSARQGAISTDTQYF
V: TRBV5-1; J: TRBJ1-1; CDR3: CASSAQGYRTEAFF
V: TRBV29-1; J: TRBJ1-5; CDR3: CSVVTDSNQPQHF
V: TRBV7-9; J: TRBJ2-7; CDR3: CASSFPGYEQYF
V: TRBV5-5; J: TRBJ1-5; CDR3: CASSFWTGSRPQHF
V: TRBV18; J: TRBJ2-3; CDR3: CASSPRGPDTQYF